A single sample gave rise to the 17 T cell receptor beta chains below, sequenced in a study of beta chain features in type 1 diabetes. All of the isolated RNA was reverse transcribed, so expressed TCRB transcripts were sequenced. The protocol was immunoSEQ multiplex PCR, while the TCRdb copy is restricted to in-frame clones and leaves out a portion. The sample consists of some 150,000 clones, approximately 10% of them appearing once. Material for sequencing was central memory CD4+ T cells from blood. These receptor sequences come from a man aged 18 to 30 in good health.

V usage is TRBV7-9 and J usage is TRBJ2-5; the match to TRBD2 covers 11 bases. The germline gives CDR1 SEHNR, CDR2 FQNEAQ (reference sequence). J lost 5 bases, V lost 3 bases, and 5 bases had no gene match. This CDR3 region has 15 residues. The CDR3 DNA follows: TGTGCCAGCAGCTTTAGCGGGGGGGCCTCCGAGACCCAGTACTTC. Translation: CASSFSGGASETQYF. Full variable domain (missing parts from reference TRBV7-9 and TRBJ2-5): DTGVSQNPRHKITKRGQNVTFRCDPISEHNRLYWYRQTLGQGPEFLTYFQNEAQLEKSRLLSDRFSAERPKGSFSTLEIQRTEQGDSAMYLCASSFSGGASETQYFGPGTRLLVL.

The chain joins TRBV7-9 to TRBJ1-6; D not resolved. V was cut by 2 bases and J by 9 bases, with 8 bases left in between. Germline CDR1 SEHNR, CDR2 FQNEAQ (reference sequence). The CDR3 has 13 amino acids. The CDR3 coding sequence is TGTGCCAGCAGCTTAAATCCCGGTTCACCCCTCCACTTT. Protein: CASSLNPGSPLHF.

This clone came up a few times. The gene calls are TRBV19 and TRBJ1-2; maybe TRBD1 (5 bases). The CDR3 loop spans 17 amino acids. Trimming cost V 2 bases and J 4 bases, with 20 bases left between them. Germline V gene data show CDR1 as LNHDA and CDR2 as SQIVND (reference sequence). In DNA, the CDR3 is TGTGCCAGTAGTATATGGCAACAGGAACTCTTTAGCTATGGCTACACCTTC. This translates into CASSIWQQELFSYGYTF.

This chain uses TRBV4-2 with TRBJ1-2, with D possibly being TRBD1 (5 bases). The CDR3 contains 13 residues. CDR1 LGHNA and CDR2 YNFKEQ come from the germline V gene. Trimming pared 4 bases from V and 5 bases from J, leaving 11 bases between. The CDR3 DNA reads as TGTGCCAGCAGCCCTGGGACCGAGTATGGCTACACCTTC. Translating it yields CASSPGTEYGYTF.

The chain couples TRBV7-6 to TRBJ1-4, with D possibly TRBD1 on 6 matching bases. Germline lookup yields CDR1 SGHVS and CDR2 FNYEAQ. The CDR3 loop spans 13 amino acids. V dropped 6 bases and J dropped 3 bases, with 8 bases sitting between them. CDR3 nucleotide sequence: TGTGCCAGCAGTCGACAGGCTAATGAAAAACTGTTTTTT. Amino acid sequence: CASSRQANEKLFF.

The chain uses TRBV30 and TRBJ1-2; D call uncertain. Trimming shortened V by 4 bases and J by 6 bases, and 12 bases separated the two germline ends. Germline-derived CDR1 and CDR2 are GTSNPN and SVGIG (reference sequence). This CDR3 has 12 residues. In DNA, the CDR3 is TGTGCCTGGATCTTCCTGGGCCATGGCTACACCTTC. This gives the protein CAWIFLGHGYTF. Filled out from reference TRBV30 and TRBJ1-2, the complete variable domain reads SQTIHQWPATLVQPVGSPLSLECTVEGTSNPNLYWYRQAAGRGLQLLFYSVGIGQISSEVPQNLSASRPQDRQFILSSKKLLLSDSGFYLCAWIFLGHGYTFGSGTRLTVV.

This clone was counted a few times. The V and J genes are TRBV28 and TRBJ1-3; D may be TRBD1 (6 bases). Deletions cut 4 bases from V and 10 bases from J, with 8 bases between. CDR1 and CDR2 from the germline V gene are MDHEN and SYDVKM. The CDR3 extends over 11 amino acids. CDR3 sequence reads: CASSYRETIYF. CDR3 nucleotides: TGTGCCAGCAGTTACAGGGAGACCATATATTTT. The whole variable domain, filled in from reference TRBV28 and TRBJ1-3, reads DVKVTQSSRYLVKRTGEKVFLECVQDMDHENMFWYRQDPGLGLRLIYFSYDVKMKEKGDIPEGYSVSREKKERFSLILESASTNQTSMYLCASSYRETIYFGEGSWLTVV.

The genes are TRBV9 and TRBJ2-5; 8 bases fit TRBD2. Germline-derived CDR1 and CDR2 are SGDLS and YYNGEE. The CDR3 consists of 15 residues. The V segment lost 3 bases and the J segment 2 bases; nucleotides outside the gene matches: 6. In nucleotides, the CDR3 is TGTGCCAGCAGCGCCACGGGGGGGCTACAAGAGACCCAGTACTTC. Translating gives CASSATGGLQETQYF.

This clone was seen only a few times. The CDR3: CASSKTGIDYEQYF. As DNA, the CDR3 is TGTGCCAGCAGTAAAACGGGCATAGACTACGAGCAGTACTTC. The rearrangement links TRBV6-6 to TRBJ2-7; D remains ambiguous. V shed 5 bases and J shed 3 bases, with 14 bases lying between them. The CDR3 sequence is 14 residues long. Germline loops: CDR1 MNHNY, CDR2 SVGAGI (reference sequence).

This clone was counted ten times or more. The V call is TRBV6-6, the J call TRBJ2-7; D not certain. There are 13 residues in the CDR3. With 6 bases removed from V and 3 bases from J, the gap between germline ends came to 12 bases. Germline V gene data show CDR1 as MNHNY and CDR2 as SVGAGI (reference sequence). Here the CDR3 reads CASSLAANYEQYF. The DNA for the CDR3 is TGTGCCAGCAGCCTTGCTGCTAACTACGAGCAGTACTTC.

This clone has ten or more counts. A junction end diverges from the germline sequence, so it may reflect a read error. The genes are TRBV7-9 and TRBJ2-7; weak D call: TRBD1 (6 bases). Germline V gene data show CDR1 as SEHNR and CDR2 as FQNEAQ (reference sequence). CDR3 length: 14 residues. The CDR3 protein is CASSFVTGSHEQYF. Here the CDR3 DNA reads TGTGCCAGCAGCTTTGTGACAGGCTCCCACGAGCAGTACTTC.

The genes are TRBV4-3 and TRBJ2-2; 8 bases match TRBD2. The CDR3 covers 16 residues. With 4 bases clipped from V and 10 bases from J, the junction kept 14 bases outside the gene matches. Germline V gene data show CDR1 as LGHNA and CDR2 as YSLEER. CDR3 residues: CASSPRGAGVHQELFF. CDR3 in DNA: TGCGCCAGCAGCCCGCGGGGGGCGGGAGTTCACCAGGAGCTGTTTTTT.

V and J are TRBV7-9 and TRBJ2-3; 7 nucleotides agree with TRBD1. V shed 5 bases, J shed 2 bases, and the junction held 10 bases outside the gene matches. CDR1 and CDR2 (germline): SEHNR, FQNEAQ (reference sequence). This CDR3 has 16 amino acids. The CDR3 here is CASSTRQGAVTDTQYF. The CDR3 coding sequence is TGTGCCAGCAGCACACGACAGGGAGCAGTCACAGATACGCAGTATTTT.

Only a few counts were recorded for this clone. The junction departs from germline at one end; a sequencing error may be responsible. The chain couples TRBV7-9 to TRBJ1-2, with TRBD1 matching over 7 bases. Per the germline V gene, CDR1 is SEHNR and CDR2 is FQNEAQ (reference sequence). The CDR3 loop spans 12 amino acids. CDR3 sequence: CASSPGDSLPFF. The CDR3 DNA is TGTGCCAGCAGCCCGGGGGACAGCCTGCCCTTCTTC. Together with reference TRBV7-9 and TRBJ1-2, the CDR3 gives the full variable domain: DTGVSQNPRHKITKRGQNVTFRCDPISEHNRLYWYRQTLGQGPEFLTYFQNEAQLEKSRLLSDRFSAERPKGSFSTLEIQRTEQGDSAMYLCASSPGDSLPFFGSGTRLTVV.

This clone was observed at least ten times. The V and J genes are TRBV30 and TRBJ1-2, with 10 bases fitting TRBD1. In germline, CDR1 is GTSNPN, CDR2 SVGIG (reference sequence). Trimming cost V 3 bases and J 8 bases; bases outside gene matches: 6. The CDR3 consists of 13 residues. CDR3 in DNA: TGTGCCTGGAGGGGACAGGGGAGTTCGGGCTACACCTTC. This gives the protein CAWRGQGSSGYTF.

This clone was seen more than once but under ten times. The chain joins TRBV6-6 to TRBJ1-1; tentatively, D is TRBD1 (5 bases). V was shortened by 4 bases and J by 1 base, with 10 bases between the two germline ends. Germline V gene lookup returns CDR1 MNHNY and CDR2 SVGAGI (reference sequence). This CDR3 spans 14 amino acids. This CDR3 is CASSFGQANTEAFF. The CDR3 nucleotides are TGTGCCAGCAGTTTCGGACAAGCGAACACTGAAGCTTTCTTT.

The J gene is TRBJ2-7, the V gene TRBV29-1, with D possibly TRBD1 on 5 matching bases. The CDR3 totals 12 residues. With 6 bases removed from V and 0 bases from J, the gap between germline ends came to 9 bases. Germline values: CDR1 SQVTM, CDR2 ANQGSEA. The CDR3 protein is CSVTVSSYEQYF. The CDR3 nucleotides read TGCAGCGTGACAGTGAGCTCCTACGAGCAGTACTTC.